These T cell receptor beta chains were read from a single sample in a study of blood T cell repertoires in COVID-19. Clones were sequenced by immunoSEQ multiplex PCR, and TCRdb holds only the in-frame ones, with some missing. The table records hundreds of thousands of clones, around 85% of them present only once. Sequenced input: peripheral blood. These receptors all come from a human donor in a cohort sampled during active COVID-19. Both conserved end residues are part of each CDR3. The order of the fields is D gene, clone size, J gene, V gene, CDR3 protein, CDR3 DNA. A D gene is named only where the DNA matches it firmly. Clone size, where shown, is once, few, many, or a class for clones that have expanded.

d_call: NA; clone_size: NA; j_call: TRBJ2-7; v_call: TRBV30; cdr3_aa: CAWQDSSYEQYF; cdr3_nt: TGTGCCTGGCAGGACAGCTCCTACGAGCAGTACTTC
d_call: NA; clone_size: NA; j_call: TRBJ1-2; v_call: TRBV20-1; cdr3_aa: CSAGPYGYTF; cdr3_nt: TGCAGTGCTGGCCCCTATGGCTACACCTTC
d_call: TRBD1; clone_size: NA; j_call: TRBJ2-7; v_call: TRBV19; cdr3_aa: CASSTTGAYEQYF; cdr3_nt: TGTGCCAGTAGTACAACAGGGGCCTACGAGCAGTACTTC
d_call: NA; clone_size: NA; j_call: TRBJ1-2; v_call: TRBV12-3/TRBV12-4; cdr3_aa: CASSFQGNYGYTF; cdr3_nt: TGTGCCAGCAGTTTTCAGGGGAACTATGGCTACACCTTC
d_call: NA; clone_size: NA; j_call: TRBJ1-2; v_call: TRBV6-1; cdr3_aa: CASSEMASYGYTF; cdr3_nt: TGTGCCAGCAGTGAAATGGCATCATATGGCTACACCTTC
d_call: TRBD1; clone_size: NA; j_call: TRBJ2-1; v_call: TRBV19; cdr3_aa: CASSARDRASSYNEQFF; cdr3_nt: TGTGCCAGTAGTGCGAGGGACAGGGCGAGCTCCTACAATGAGCAGTTCTTC
d_call: NA; clone_size: NA; j_call: TRBJ2-3; v_call: TRBV7-2; cdr3_aa: CASSLDVRWTPPWDTQYF; cdr3_nt: TGTGCCAGCAGCTTAGATGTTCGATGGACACCTCCGTGGGATACGCAGTATTTT
d_call: TRBD1; clone_size: few; j_call: TRBJ1-4; v_call: TRBV9; cdr3_aa: CASSAFRDSNEKLFF; cdr3_nt: TGTGCCAGCAGCGCCTTCCGGGACAGTAATGAAAAACTGTTTTTT
d_call: NA; clone_size: NA; j_call: TRBJ2-1; v_call: TRBV24-1; cdr3_aa: CATMPGGEGYNEQFF; cdr3_nt: TGTGCCACCATGCCTGGCGGGGAAGGCTACAATGAGCAGTTCTTC
d_call: NA; clone_size: NA; j_call: TRBJ1-5; v_call: TRBV2; cdr3_aa: CASSRTGTESNQPQHF; cdr3_nt: TGTGCCAGCAGTCGTACCGGGACTGAGAGCAATCAGCCCCAGCATTTT
d_call: TRBD2; clone_size: NA; j_call: TRBJ2-1; v_call: TRBV9; cdr3_aa: CASSPHRRGGFYNEQFF; cdr3_nt: TGTGCCAGCAGCCCCCACCGGCGGGGGGGGTTCTACAATGAGCAGTTCTTC
d_call: NA; clone_size: once; j_call: TRBJ1-1; v_call: TRBV11-2; cdr3_aa: CASSLVIGGGTEAFF; cdr3_nt: TGTGCCAGCAGCTTAGTCATAGGGGGGGGCACTGAAGCTTTCTTT
d_call: TRBD2; clone_size: NA; j_call: TRBJ2-3; v_call: TRBV24-1; cdr3_aa: CATTAGYTDTQYF; cdr3_nt: TGTGCCACCACAGCGGGGTACACAGATACGCAGTATTTT
d_call: NA; clone_size: NA; j_call: TRBJ2-3; v_call: TRBV6-1; cdr3_aa: CASSDPRAHTQYF; cdr3_nt: TGTGCCAGCAGTGACCCAAGAGCCCATACGCAGTATTTT
d_call: NA; clone_size: NA; j_call: TRBJ2-7; v_call: TRBV27; cdr3_aa: CASSLTQGPSYEQYF; cdr3_nt: TGTGCCAGCAGTTTGACACAGGGTCCTTCCTACGAGCAGTACTTC